This T cell receptor (beta chain) was found in a study of blood T cell repertoires in COVID-19. There are 16 residues in the CDR3. CDR1 is PRHDT, CDR2 FYEKMQ, per germline (reference sequence). With V trimmed by 4 bases and J by 2 bases, 8 bases remained unmatched. Authors' processing steps: Nucleated cell number was recorded as an estimate derived from reference gene primer amplification. The protocol was immunoSEQ multiplex PCR, while the TCRdb copy is restricted to in-frame clones and leaves out a portion. The D gene and trimming were derived from the DNA, and the V and J assignments and clone size from that table. The table has some 270,000 clones, approximately 91% seen once; the top ten hold 2% to 2.5%.

The J gene is TRBJ1-5, the V gene TRBV13; 7 bases are shared with TRBD1. The TCR comes from a man aged 50-59 years with acute or convalescent COVID-19. The sequenced sample was peripheral blood. CDR3 bases: TGTGCCAGCAGCTCCGAGGGGGCTCGGGGCAATCAGCCCCAGCATTTT. Translated: CASSSEGARGNQPQHF.